This T cell receptor (beta chain) was captured in a study of shared clonotypes between healthy human individuals. Study results and caveats: Sorted-subset samples were not fully sequenced, rarefaction indicated. The study generally estimated greater richness for naive than memory subsets. Several donors showed sharing of around 5% of naive CD4 clonotypes.

V was pared by 1 base and J by 6 bases, with 11 bases between. In germline, CDR1 is SGHRS, CDR2 YFSETQ. This CDR3 is built from 13 residues. This clone turned up a few times. Antigen unknown. The repertoire was sequenced with immunoSEQ multiplex PCR; TCRdb's copy has only in-frame clones and lacks some. The sample lists about 1 million clones; about 75% were seen once. J is TRBJ2-7 and V is TRBV5-1; perhaps TRBD2 as D (6 bases). The sample was memory CD4+ T cells sorted from blood. Regarding subset: CD45RA-negative fraction. The clonotype originates from a man aged 18 to 29 in good health. The CDR3 loop reads CASSLPTSFEQYF. The CDR3 nucleotides read TGCGCCAGCAGCTTGCCGACTAGTTTCGAGCAGTACTTC.